This TCR beta chain was documented in a study of blood T cell repertoires in COVID-19. Study overall: Sites across the United States, Italy and Spain contributed samples from acute and convalescent COVID-19. In each case, the material was cDNA or gDNA derived from T cells, B-cell-depleted T cells, or PBMCs.

Germline CDR1 and CDR2: ENHRY and SYGVKD. This CDR3 is built from 14 residues. V lost 6 bases, J lost 7 bases, and 5 bases stayed unmatched. Under the authors' procedure: Nucleated cell number was recorded as an estimate derived from reference gene primer amplification. Profiled with immunoSEQ multiplex PCR; TCRdb holds only in-frame clones, not every one. That table is the source of V, J and clone size, and D and trimming were worked out from the DNA. The sample records 32,000 or so clones, around nine tenths being singletons. The sequencing sample was made of peripheral blood. The receptor was isolated from a man between 65 and 85 years old with acute or convalescent COVID-19. The chain uses TRBV10-3 and TRBJ1-4; 10 bases are a match to TRBD1. The CDR3 protein is CAIRDDRGPEKLFF. The CDR3 DNA reads as TGTGCCATCAGAGATGACAGGGGGCCTGAAAAACTGTTTTTT.